This T cell receptor beta chain emerged from a study of technical replicates of blood from several donors. The CDR3 has 16 residues. Unmatched junction bases numbered 8, after V lost 7 bases and J lost 2 bases. The V gene's germline CDR1 is SNHLY and CDR2 FYNNEI. TCRdb's table, derived via immunoSEQ multiplex PCR, lists solely in-frame clones and lacks some. Of about 73,000 clones listed, around 93% are singletons. The chain recombines TRBV2 with TRBJ2-2; 9 bases are a match to TRBD2. This receptor was obtained from a human donor in good health. The sample was T cells isolated from PBMCs. CDR3 sequence: CASTEGLARNTGELFF. Written as DNA, the CDR3 is TGTGCCAGCACCGAGGGACTAGCCCGAAACACCGGGGAGCTGTTTTTT.